The TCR beta chain under discussion was sequenced for a study of T-cell reconstitution after alpha-beta-depleted transplantation in children. This clonotype was recorded many times. Preparation of the TCRbeta library involved a method that used unique molecular identifiers. In TCRdb, the PCR reads were re-called with MiXCR into one record per CDR3 protein. The table records around 200,000 distinct CDR3 sequences, about 9.2% of them present only once. Per germline, CDR1 SGHTA and CDR2 FQGNSA. The CDR3 contains 17 residues. Deletions cut 2 bases from V and 2 bases from J, with 16 bases between. Sequenced material: PBMCs from the stem cell graft donor, taken from the stem cell graft. The rearrangement joins TRBV7-2 to TRBJ1-3, with D maybe TRBD1 (6 bases). The TCR comes from a human donor who donated a stem cell graft to a child with acute lymphoblastic leukemia. The CDR3 loop reads CASSLRIPDSAGNTIYF. CDR3 bases: TGTGCCAGCAGCTTAAGAATTCCGGACAGTGCTGGAAACACCATATATTTT.